Sequencing of this T cell receptor (beta chain) was carried out in a study of blood T cell repertoires in COVID-19. For the study at large: Spain, Italy and the United States supplied samples that represented acute and convalescent COVID-19. Sources were T cells, B-cell-depleted T cells, or PBMCs; the material itself was cDNA or gDNA.

Trimming stripped 0 bases from V and 7 bases from J, with 16 bases between. Germline V lookup: CDR1 LGHNA, CDR2 YSLEER. CDR3 length: 17 amino acids. Study processing details: Reference gene primer amplification gave nucleated cell count estimates. This table comes from immunoSEQ multiplex PCR, and its TCRdb copy is limited to in-frame clones, with some not included. V, J and clone size are those of that table, while D and trimming were read from the DNA. The sample lists over 15,000 clones; roughly 80% were seen once. V and J are TRBV4-3 and TRBJ1-6; D is possibly TRBD1 (6 bases). Sequenced material: peripheral blood. The TCR sequence derives from a man of 80 years or more with acute or convalescent COVID-19. CDR3 protein: CASSQDIATGRNSPLHF. The CDR3 DNA is TGCGCCAGCAGCCAAGATATTGCGACAGGACGAAATTCACCCCTCCACTTT.